This T cell receptor beta chain comes out of a study of blood T cell repertoires in COVID-19. Sequencing used immunoSEQ multiplex PCR; TCRdb keeps in-frame clones, though not all of them. This sample has over 200,000 clones, with 70% to 90% found just once. The sample holds one count of this clone. The cohort comprised adults aged about 18 to 90 years residing in 20 to 30 US areas. Germline CDR1 is SGHTA and CDR2 is FQGNSA. The CDR3 is 16 residues long. V was pared by 1 base and J by 2 bases, with 8 bases of the junction left unmatched. The TCR comes from a man aged 18 to 29 who had recovered from COVID-19. This chain joins TRBV7-2 and TRBJ2-7; 7 positions match TRBD1. Sequencing was carried out using PBMCs or T cells enriched from blood (not recorded which). The CDR3, as DNA: TGTGCCAGCAGCTTAGTTGGGACAGAACCCACCTACGAGCAGTACTTC. Translating gives CASSLVGTEPTYEQYF.